The rows below give T cell receptor beta chains drawn from one sample of a study of cytotoxic CD8 clonotypes in ibrutinib-treated CLL. Libraries were prepared by immunoSEQ multiplex PCR; TCRdb keeps only in-frame clonotypes and omits some of them. The sample records about 49,000 clones, around half being singletons. The material was PBMCs, obtained after 12 months of ibrutinib treatment. These receptor sequences come from a human donor with chronic lymphocytic leukemia. The CDR3 runs from the conserved cysteine through the conserved F or W. D genes are given only for firm matches. Clone sizes are given selectively: once, few, many, or a class where the clone is expanded.

j_call d_call clone_size v_call cdr3_nt cdr3_aa
TRBJ2-5 TRBD1 NA TRBV27 TGTGCCAGCAGGGAAACGGGACAGGGGTATTCGGAGACCCAGTACTTC CASRETGQGYSETQYF
TRBJ1-2 TRBD1 few TRBV10-3 TGTGCCAGCAGTGGAAGGAATGCGGGACAGGGCCCCGGCTACACCTTC CASSGRNAGQGPGYTF
TRBJ1-5 NA few TRBV2 TGTGCCAGCAGTGGAAGGGGCAATCAGCCCCAGCATTTT CASSGRGNQPQHF
TRBJ1-2 NA NA TRBV20-1 TGCAGGGCCCCCTATGGCTACACCTTC CRAPYGYTF
TRBJ2-7 NA once TRBV20-1 TGCAGTCTAGAATCATACGAGCAGTACTTC CSLESYEQYF
TRBJ2-2 NA NA TRBV15 TGTGCCACCAGCAGAGGAAAGGGTAGGGGCACCGGGGAGCTGTTTTTT CATSRGKGRGTGELFF
TRBJ2-5 NA NA TRBV28 TGTGCCAGCAGTTCGGGACACTACCAAAAACCCCAAGAGACCCAGTACTTC CASSSGHYQKPQETQYF
TRBJ2-1 TRBD1 many TRBV5-4 TGTGCCAGCAGTCGGACAGGGGACGGGGAGCAGTTCTTC CASSRTGDGEQFF
TRBJ2-7 NA once TRBV27 TGTGCCAGCAGTTTATCCCGACTAGTGGGCGAGCAGTACTTC CASSLSRLVGEQYF
TRBJ1-5 NA NA TRBV28 TGTGCCAGCACCTACGGAGTAAGGAGCAATCAGCCCCAGCATTTT CASTYGVRSNQPQHF
TRBJ2-1 NA few TRBV29-1 TGCAGCGTCACCGGGACACTTCGGAATGAGCAGTTCTTC CSVTGTLRNEQFF
TRBJ2-7 TRBD1 NA TRBV18 TGTGCCAGCTCACAAGGGACAGGGGGACGATCCGAGCAGTACTTC CASSQGTGGRSEQYF
TRBJ2-7 TRBD2 NA TRBV7-2 TGTGCCAGCAGCTTTACCCTAGCGGTACTCACCTACGAGCAGTACTTC CASSFTLAVLTYEQYF
TRBJ2-3 NA NA TRBV2 TGTGCCAGCAATGGGAGGGGGGGTAGCACAGATACGCAGTATTTT CASNGRGGSTDTQYF
TRBJ2-3 NA NA TRBV6-4 TGTGCCAGCAGTGATCCGGGATTGGGTACAGATACGCAGTATTTT CASSDPGLGTDTQYF
TRBJ2-7 TRBD1 NA TRBV6-4 TGTGCCAGCATGAAGGGGGCACTCTCCTACGAGCAGTACTTC CASMKGALSYEQYF
TRBJ2-3 NA many TRBV29-1 TGCAGCGTTGACAGACGTACAGATACGCAGTATTTT CSVDRRTDTQYF
TRBJ1-2 NA NA TRBV9 TGTGCCAGCAGCGTAAGGTCAGAGGCGTATGGCTACACCTTC CASSVRSEAYGYTF
TRBJ2-1 NA many TRBV4-1 TGCGCCAGCAGCCAAGGCCCTCTGGATGAGCAGTTCTTC CASSQGPLDEQFF
TRBJ2-7 NA once TRBV5-1 TGCGCCAGCAGCGTCGGGACGGGAGATAAGCAGTACTTC CASSVGTGDKQYF
TRBJ2-3 NA NA TRBV10-1 TGCGCCAGCATACTGCTGGGTACTCGGGAGCAGCCAGATACGCAGTATTTT CASILLGTREQPDTQYF
TRBJ1-6 TRBD1 NA TRBV9 TGTGCCAGCAGCGTAGTGGGGAAGGACAGGGGGCTAATTTCACCCCTCCACTTT CASSVVGKDRGLISPLHF
TRBJ1-4 NA NA TRBV6-6 TGTGCCAGCAGTTACTCGAATGAAAAACTGTTTTTT CASSYSNEKLFF
TRBJ1-2 NA NA TRBV27 TGTGCCAGCAGTCTTGGGGGGAACTATGGCTACACCTTC CASSLGGNYGYTF
TRBJ2-1 NA few TRBV11-3 TGTGCCAGCAGCCAGGGACTCTCTTCCTACAATGATGGGCAGTTCTTC CASSQGLSSYNDGQFF
TRBJ2-7 NA NA TRBV10-1 TGCGCCAGCAGTGATACCGGGACCGCTTACGAGCAGTACTTC CASSDTGTAYEQYF
TRBJ2-3 NA once TRBV7-3 TGTGCCAGCAGCCAAGGGGGGTCCACAGATACGCAGTATTTT CASSQGGSTDTQYF
TRBJ2-1 TRBD2 NA TRBV19 TGTGCCACTAAGGGACTAGCGGGTTTCAATGAGCAGTTCTTC CATKGLAGFNEQFF
TRBJ2-1 NA NA TRBV5-1 TGCGCCAGCAGCTTGGGACAGTACAATGAGCAGTTCTTC CASSLGQYNEQFF
TRBJ1-2 NA NA TRBV5-6 TGTGCCAGCAGCCCCGGCAGGGCTTATGGCTACACCTTC CASSPGRAYGYTF
TRBJ1-1 NA NA TRBV19 TGTGCCAGTAGTTATTGGGACGGCTTGAACACTGAAGCTTTCTTT CASSYWDGLNTEAFF
TRBJ1-1 NA NA TRBV5-1 TGCGCCAGCAGCCAAGAGGGGGGTTCGAGCACTGAAGCTTTCTTT CASSQEGGSSTEAFF
TRBJ1-5 NA NA TRBV2 TGTGCCAGCAGTGAAGCTAAGGGTCTCAGCCCCCAGCATTTT CASSEAKGLSPQHF
TRBJ1-2 NA NA TRBV5-1 TGCGCCAGCAGCTTGGCAACCTCAGGCCTCTATGGCTACACCTTC CASSLATSGLYGYTF
TRBJ2-1 NA NA TRBV6-6 TGTGCTATAGGGAATGAGCAGTTCTTC CAIGNEQFF
TRBJ2-7 TRBD1 NA TRBV29-1 TGCAGCGTTCGTCCGGGACAGGGCTCCTACGAGCAGTACTTC CSVRPGQGSYEQYF
TRBJ2-1 NA once TRBV21-1 TGTGCCAGCAGCCTCCGGGACATACCCTACAATGAGCAGTTCTTC CASSLRDIPYNEQFF
TRBJ2-7 TRBD1 NA TRBV5-8 TGTGCCAGCAGCTTTGACCCCGGACAGGGGGAGTACGAGCAGTACTTC CASSFDPGQGEYEQYF
TRBJ1-2 NA NA TRBV7-9 TGTGCCAGCAGCTTAGGCCTGGACCGTCGAGGGGTAGGCTACACCTTC CASSLGLDRRGVGYTF
TRBJ1-5 NA many TRBV19 TGTGCCAGTAGTATACACAATCAGCCCCAGCATTTT CASSIHNQPQHF
TRBJ2-1 NA few TRBV6-1 TGTGCCAGCAGTGACCGAAGAGAGGGGGCGGGGGAGCAGTTCTTC CASSDRREGAGEQFF
TRBJ1-5 NA few TRBV29-1 TGCAGCGTCGCAGAAATGGACAATCAGCCCCAGCATTTT CSVAEMDNQPQHF
TRBJ1-5 NA NA TRBV6-6 TGTGCCAGCACCGGGAGGAGGCCAGATCAGCCCCAGCATTTT CASTGRRPDQPQHF
TRBJ2-1 TRBD2 NA TRBV28 TGTGCCACCTCCCTAGCGGGAGGTAATGAGCAGTTCTTC CATSLAGGNEQFF
TRBJ2-1 NA NA TRBV21-1 TGTGCCACCCTTCAGGGGGCCTCCTACAATGAGCAGTTCTTC CATLQGASYNEQFF
TRBJ2-2 NA NA TRBV27 TGTGCCAGCAGTCCCTGGGCCAACGCCGGGGAGCTGTTTTTT CASSPWANAGELFF
TRBJ1-1 NA NA TRBV20-1 TGCAGTGCTAGGGGGTTGGGTGAAGCTTTCTTT CSARGLGEAFF
TRBJ1-5 NA NA TRBV29-1 TGCAGCGGCGGCTATAGCAATCAGCCCCAGCATTTT CSGGYSNQPQHF
TRBJ1-2 TRBD1 NA TRBV2 TGTGCCAGCAGGCTAGGGGGCGGGTATGGCTACACCTTC CASRLGGGYGYTF
TRBJ1-4 NA NA TRBV19 TGTGCCAGTAGTATGGCCGGGGAGGGGGAAAAACTGTTTTTT CASSMAGEGEKLFF
TRBJ2-7 TRBD1 NA TRBV28 TGTGCCACCACTAAGACAGGGAAAGACTACGAGCAGTACTTC CATTKTGKDYEQYF
TRBJ1-1 NA NA TRBV6-6 TGTGCCAGCAGTTACACAGGGTCGCGGACTGAAGCTTTCTTT CASSYTGSRTEAFF
TRBJ1-1 NA few TRBV6-1 TGTGCCAGCGCGGCAAGGGCCCTTACGAGTGAAGCTTTCTTT CASAARALTSEAFF